This T cell receptor beta chain was obtained from a study of spatial heterogeneity in lung cancer. Study observations and caveats: The appearance of ubiquitous expanded tumor TCRs in blood was greater at resection than follow-up.

TCRdb reprocessed the 5' RACE reads with MiXCR, giving one entry per CDR3 protein. The sample includes about 75,000 distinct CDR3 sequences, roughly 13% of them seen just once. Regarding time point: sample taken at primary tumor resection. Unsorted whole RNA from tumor, nontumor lung or frozen PBMC underwent sequencing. This clonotype has a count of ten or more. Its antigen is not identified. The receptor was derived from a male donor with early-stage non-small cell lung cancer. The sample in question was PBMCs, obtained at surgery.

This CDR3 reads CSARAARAGEAFF. The CDR3 DNA is TGCAGTGCTAGAGCCGCCAGGGCAGGTGAAGCTTTCTTT. The gene calls are TRBV20-1 and TRBJ1-1; possibly TRBD1 for D (5 bases). CDR3 length: 13 residues. V was clipped by 1 base and J by 7 bases, with 13 bases between them. CDR1 and CDR2 (germline): DFQATT, SNEGSKA (reference sequence).